The 18 T cell receptor beta chains presented below share a single source sample, sequenced in a study of T cell responses to AZD1222 COVID-19 vaccine. Data came from immunoSEQ multiplex PCR; TCRdb stores just in-frame clones and leaves some out. Of about 130,000 clones in the sample, 85% to 95% were seen once. Source: peripheral blood, taken on day 0 of AZD1222 vaccination. All receptors come from an adult in good health.

This chain connects TRBV5-1 to TRBJ1-6, with D possibly TRBD1 on 6 matching bases. The CDR3 runs to 15 residues. The V gene lost 4 bases and the J gene lost 8 bases, with 16 bases spanning the gap. CDR1 is SGHRS and CDR2 is YFSETQ in the germline V gene. CDR3 DNA: TGCGCCAGCAGCCGGGACACGCCGGGAGATTCACCCCTCCACTTT. Its protein is CASSRDTPGDSPLHF.

The chain links TRBV7-9 to TRBJ1-1; the D gene is possibly TRBD1 (5 bases). Trimming took off 3 bases at V and 5 bases at J, with 10 bases between the two ends. This CDR3 spans 13 amino acids. The germline CDR1 and CDR2 sequences are SEHNR and FQNEAQ (reference sequence). Here the CDR3 DNA reads TGTGCCAGCAGCTTTGACCCAGGGACTGAAGCTTTCTTT. As protein: CASSFDPGTEAFF.

This clone was recorded once. The chain couples TRBV27 to TRBJ2-2, with TRBD1 identical over 11 bases. The CDR3 runs to 15 residues. Germline values: CDR1 MNHEY, CDR2 SMNVEV (reference sequence). The V segment lost 7 bases and the J segment 4 bases; nucleotides outside the gene matches: 5. The CDR3 region is CASTGGTGGTGELFF. Written as DNA, the CDR3 is TGTGCCAGCACCGGGGGGACAGGGGGCACCGGGGAGCTGTTTTTT.

J is TRBJ2-1 and V is TRBV5-4; a possible D gene is TRBD2 (7 bases). The CDR3 contains 16 residues. Between the trimmed V and J ends, which lost 0 bases and 0 bases, there was a span of 10 bases. Looked up from germline, CDR1 is SGHNT and CDR2 is YYREEE (reference sequence). The CDR3 is CASSLGGGGSYNEQFF. Here the CDR3 DNA reads TGTGCCAGCAGCTTGGGGGGAGGGGGCTCCTACAATGAGCAGTTCTTC.

The V and J genes are TRBV5-1 and TRBJ2-2; D not certain. This CDR3 comprises 13 residues. Between the trimmed V and J ends, which lost 0 bases and 5 bases, there was a span of 5 bases. Germline V CDR1 and CDR2: SGHRS, YFSETQ. In DNA, the CDR3 is TGCGCCAGCAGCTTGGACGGGACCGGGGAGCTGTTTTTT. As protein: CASSLDGTGELFF.

The gene calls are TRBV7-2 and TRBJ2-5; D ambiguous. CDR3 size: 12 residues. Germline CDR1 and CDR2: SGHTA and FQGNSA. Trimming took 5 bases from V and 4 from J, leaving 8 bases between them. The CDR3 nucleotides read TGTGCCAGCAGCCCTAAGGGAGAGACCCAGTACTTC. The encoded protein is CASSPKGETQYF.

This chain uses TRBV5-1 with TRBJ1-2; TRBD1 matches at 8 bases. V shed 4 bases and J 4 bases; nucleotides not matched to a gene: 6. This CDR3 has 14 amino acids. Germline V CDR1 and CDR2: SGHRS, YFSETQ. Here the CDR3 DNA reads TGCGCCAGCAGCCATCGAACAGGGGGCTATGGCTACACCTTC. Translating gives CASSHRTGGYGYTF.

The chain combines TRBV11-2 with TRBJ1-4; D is unresolved. Germline V gene lookup returns CDR1 SGHAT and CDR2 FQNNGV. The V end lost 0 bases, the J end lost 3 bases, and 2 bases lay between the germline ends. The CDR3 covers 13 residues. The CDR3 is CASSLDANEKLFF. CDR3 in DNA: TGTGCCAGCAGCTTAGATGCTAATGAAAAACTGTTTTTT.

V gene TRBV10-3 combines with J gene TRBJ1-1; a weak D match, TRBD1 (5 bases). The CDR3 length is 14 residues. CDR1 ENHRY and CDR2 SYGVKD come from the germline V gene. V was trimmed by 6 bases and J by 1 base, leaving 12 bases between them. CDR3 in DNA: TGTGCCATCAGAGAATCGACAGAGAACACTGAAGCTTTCTTT. It codes for CAIRESTENTEAFF.

This chain uses TRBV19 with TRBJ2-1; TRBD2 aligns across 11 bases. The CDR3 is made up of 15 amino acids. The ends lost 9 bases at V and 1 base at J; junction bases unmatched: 5. Looked up from germline, CDR1 is LNHDA and CDR2 is SQIVND (reference sequence). The chain's CDR3 is CASTTSGVSYNEQFF. The DNA for the CDR3 is TGTGCCAGCACGACTAGCGGGGTTTCCTACAATGAGCAGTTCTTC.

The sample holds one count of this clone. The chain carries TRBV13 and TRBJ2-1; perhaps TRBD2 as D (5 bases). The CDR3 runs 18 residues. Trimming shortened V by 5 bases and J by 0 bases, and 20 bases separated the two germline ends. CDR1 PRHDT and CDR2 FYEKMQ come from the germline V gene (reference sequence). The CDR3 loop is CASSPQYRSSSSYNEQFF. The CDR3, as DNA: TGTGCCAGCAGCCCCCAATATAGATCTAGCAGCTCCTACAATGAGCAGTTCTTC.

The chain combines TRBV7-9 with TRBJ2-1; D is possibly TRBD1 (6 bases). V dropped 1 base and J dropped 5 bases, with 12 bases sitting between them. Looked up from germline, CDR1 is SEHNR and CDR2 is FQNEAQ (reference sequence). The CDR3 covers 15 residues. This CDR3 reads CASSLGQAINNEQFF. CDR3 bases: TGTGCCAGCAGCTTAGGACAGGCGATTAACAATGAGCAGTTCTTC.

The chain carries TRBV4-1 and TRBJ1-2; D is undetermined. V gave up 1 base and J gave up 5 bases, with 11 bases separating them. In germline, CDR1 is MGHRA, CDR2 YSYEKL. The CDR3 loop spans 14 amino acids. The chain's CDR3 is CASSQVITFYGYTF. The CDR3 DNA sequence: TGCGCCAGCAGCCAAGTGATCACCTTTTATGGCTACACCTTC.

This rearrangement joins TRBV3-1 (or the pseudogene TRBV3-2) to TRBJ1-1; TRBD1 aligns across 12 bases. This CDR3 spans 20 amino acids. J lost 3 bases, V lost 2 bases, and 16 bases had no gene match. Per the germline V gene, CDR1 is LGHDT and CDR2 is YNNKEL (reference sequence). The CDR3 sequence is CASSQHKAGTGGAGDTEAFF. CDR3 coding DNA: TGTGCCAGCAGCCAACATAAGGCCGGGACAGGGGGCGCCGGGGACACTGAAGCTTTCTTT.

V and J are TRBV6-5 and TRBJ1-2; D call uncertain. Germline CDR1 and CDR2: MNHEY and SVGAGI. This CDR3 region has 13 residues. V was shortened by 2 bases and J by 5 bases, with 9 bases between the two germline ends. The CDR3 DNA reads as TGTGCCAGCAGTTACGAACACGCTTATGGCTACACCTTC. Translating gives CASSYEHAYGYTF.

V gene TRBV2 combines with J gene TRBJ1-6; 8 nucleotides line up with TRBD1. There are 17 residues in the CDR3. Germline lookup yields CDR1 SNHLY and CDR2 FYNNEI. After removal of 7 bases from V and 7 bases from J, the junction contained 15 bases not matched to a gene. In DNA, the CDR3 is TGTGCCAGCATTAGGTTTGCGGGACAGGCGGTAAATTCACCCCTCCACTTT. The encoded protein is CASIRFAGQAVNSPLHF.

The chain employs TRBV10-2 and TRBJ2-2, with 12 bases identical to TRBD2. Losses at the gene ends were 8 bases for V and 3 bases for J; bases not matched to a gene: 7. The CDR3 is 16 residues long. Germline loops: CDR1 WSHSY, CDR2 SAAADI. Here the CDR3 DNA reads TGCGCCAGCGGTAGACTAGCGGGGGCCTACACCGGGGAGCTGTTTTTT. Translation: CASGRLAGAYTGELFF.

This chain links TRBV5-1 with TRBJ1-1; 8 bases are a match to TRBD1. CDR1 and CDR2 (germline): SGHRS, YFSETQ. J lost 4 bases, V lost 4 bases, and 9 bases had no gene match. This CDR3 spans 15 amino acids. CDR3: CASSTGQGVVTEAFF. The CDR3 DNA sequence: TGCGCCAGCAGCACCGGACAGGGAGTCGTCACTGAAGCTTTCTTT.